This TCR beta chain was profiled in a study of T cells expressing NK-cell markers. Each CDR3 protein gets one entry in TCRdb, which reprocessed the 5' RACE reads and gives no DNA. The sample has under 500,000 distinct CDR3 sequences. Per germline, CDR1 SQVTM and CDR2 ANQGSEA. CDR3 length: 12 residues. V is TRBV29-1 and J is TRBJ2-7. This receptor was taken from a woman aged 18 to 75 in good health. Source material: blood T cells: a sorted CD56 or NKG2C T cell subset, CD4+ or CD8+ T cells, or bulk PBMC T cells (not recorded which). The CDR3 sequence: CSVAGDLYEQYF.